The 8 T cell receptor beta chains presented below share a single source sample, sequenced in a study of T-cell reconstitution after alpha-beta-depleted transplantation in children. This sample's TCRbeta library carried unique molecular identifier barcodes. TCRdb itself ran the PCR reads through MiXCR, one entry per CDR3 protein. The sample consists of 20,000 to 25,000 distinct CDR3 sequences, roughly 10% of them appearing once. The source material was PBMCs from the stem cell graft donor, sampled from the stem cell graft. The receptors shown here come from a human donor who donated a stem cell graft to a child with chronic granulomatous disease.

The CDR3 DNA reads TGTGCCATCAGTGAGGGACAGTACAATGAGCAGTTCTTC. Protein: CAISEGQYNEQFF. J is TRBJ2-1 and V is TRBV10-3; the D gene is possibly TRBD1 (6 bases). The CDR3 has 13 residues. V was cut by 2 bases and J by 4 bases, with 6 bases left in between. In germline, CDR1 is ENHRY, CDR2 SYGVKD.

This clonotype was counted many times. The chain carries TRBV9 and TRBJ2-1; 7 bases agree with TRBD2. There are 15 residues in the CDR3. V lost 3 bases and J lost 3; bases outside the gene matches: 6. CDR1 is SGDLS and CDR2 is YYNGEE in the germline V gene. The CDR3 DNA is TGTGCCAGCAGCGAACGGGACTATGTCTACAATGAGCAGTTCTTC. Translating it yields CASSERDYVYNEQFF.

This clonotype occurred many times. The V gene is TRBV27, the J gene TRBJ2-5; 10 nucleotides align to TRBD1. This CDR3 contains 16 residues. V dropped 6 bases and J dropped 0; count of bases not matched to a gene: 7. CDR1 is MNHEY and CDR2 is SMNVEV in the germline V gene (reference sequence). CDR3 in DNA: TGTGCCAGCAGAAAACCGGGGACAGGGGACCAAGAGACCCAGTACTTC. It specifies CASRKPGTGDQETQYF.

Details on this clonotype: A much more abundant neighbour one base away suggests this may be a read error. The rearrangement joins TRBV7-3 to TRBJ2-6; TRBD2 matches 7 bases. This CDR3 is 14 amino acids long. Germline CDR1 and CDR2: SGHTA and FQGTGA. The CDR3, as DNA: TGTGCCAGCAGCCCGGGAGGTGGGGCCAACGGCCTGACTTTC. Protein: CASSPGGGANGLTF.

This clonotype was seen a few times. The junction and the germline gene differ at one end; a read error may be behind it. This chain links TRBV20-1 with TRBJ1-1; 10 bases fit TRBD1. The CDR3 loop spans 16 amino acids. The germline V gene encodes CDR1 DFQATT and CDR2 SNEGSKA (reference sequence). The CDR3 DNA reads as TGCAGTGCTGGAGATCCGCGACAGGGGGCTTTCACTGAAGCTTTCTTT. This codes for CSAGDPRQGAFTEAFF.

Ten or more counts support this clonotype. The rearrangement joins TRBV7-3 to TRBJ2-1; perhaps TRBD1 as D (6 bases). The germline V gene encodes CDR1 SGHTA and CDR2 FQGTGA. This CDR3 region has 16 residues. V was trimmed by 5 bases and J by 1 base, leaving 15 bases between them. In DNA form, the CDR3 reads TGTGCCAGCAGCGCGCACAGGGATGTATCCTACAATGAGCAGTTCTTC. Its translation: CASSAHRDVSYNEQFF.

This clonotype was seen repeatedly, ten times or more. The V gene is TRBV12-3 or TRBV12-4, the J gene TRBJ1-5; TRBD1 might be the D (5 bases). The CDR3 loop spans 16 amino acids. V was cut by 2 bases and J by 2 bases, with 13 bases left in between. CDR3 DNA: TGTGCCAGCAGTTTATTCCAGGGCTGGGGCAATCAGCCCCAGCATTTT. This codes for CASSLFQGWGNQPQHF.

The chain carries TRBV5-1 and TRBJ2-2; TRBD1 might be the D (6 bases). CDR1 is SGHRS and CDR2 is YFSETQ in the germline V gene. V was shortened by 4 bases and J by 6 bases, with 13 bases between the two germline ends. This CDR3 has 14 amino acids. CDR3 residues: CASSRGQMSGELFF. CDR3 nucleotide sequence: TGCGCCAGCAGCCGAGGACAGATGTCCGGGGAGCTGTTTTTT.